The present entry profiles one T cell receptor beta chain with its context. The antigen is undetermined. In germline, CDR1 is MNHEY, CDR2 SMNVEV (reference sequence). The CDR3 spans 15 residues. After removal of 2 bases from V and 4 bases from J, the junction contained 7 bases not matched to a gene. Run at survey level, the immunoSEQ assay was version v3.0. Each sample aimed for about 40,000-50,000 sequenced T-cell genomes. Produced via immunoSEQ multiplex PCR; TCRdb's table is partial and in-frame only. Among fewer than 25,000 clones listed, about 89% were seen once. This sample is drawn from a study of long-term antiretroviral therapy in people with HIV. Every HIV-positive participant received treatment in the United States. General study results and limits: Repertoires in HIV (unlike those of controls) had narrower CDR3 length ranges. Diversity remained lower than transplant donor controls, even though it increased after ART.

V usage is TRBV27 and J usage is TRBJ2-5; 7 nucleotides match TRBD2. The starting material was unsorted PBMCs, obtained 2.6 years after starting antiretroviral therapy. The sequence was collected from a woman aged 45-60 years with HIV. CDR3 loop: CASSLGLVGTETQYF. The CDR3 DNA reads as TGTGCCAGCAGTTTAGGACTAGTAGGGACAGAGACCCAGTACTTC.